One sample yielded the 24 T cell receptor beta chains listed below, sequenced in a study of T-cell memory formation after mild COVID-19. TCRdb reanalysed the 5' RACE reads using MiXCR and keeps one entry per CDR3 protein. The data show 150,000 or so distinct CDR3 sequences, about 14% seen once. The sequenced sample consisted of PBMCs or a T cell subset sorted from them (not recorded which). These receptors were obtained from an adult woman who had mild COVID-19 (a few samples of this study predate the infection). Cell type and time point are not known.

This clonotype was observed a handful of times. The chain is built from TRBV6-6 and TRBJ1-5, with TRBD1 matching 8 bases. The CDR3 extends over 11 amino acids. Germline values: CDR1 MNHNY, CDR2 SVGAGI (reference sequence). V trimming: 10 bases; J trimming: 9 bases; junction bases outside the gene matches: 5. This chain's CDR3 is CATLGQGPQHF. For the CDR3, the DNA is TGTGCCACCCTTGGACAGGGGCCCCAGCATTTT.

V usage is TRBV3-1 and J usage is TRBJ2-2; D uncertain. Germline lookup yields CDR1 LGHDT and CDR2 YNNKEL (reference sequence). CDR3 size: 15 residues. Deletions cut 0 bases from V and 7 bases from J, with 12 bases between. CDR3 bases: TGTGCCAGCAGCCAAGATCAAACTCTTCTCGGGGAGCTGTTTTTT. Translation gives CASSQDQTLLGELFF. The full variable domain, its missing parts supplied by reference TRBV3-1 and TRBJ2-2, is DTAVSQTPKYLVTQMGNDKSIKCEQNLGHDTMYWYKQDSKKFLKIMFSYNNKELIINETVPNRFSPKSPDKAHLNLHINSLELGDSAVYFCASSQDQTLLGELFFGEGSRLTVL.

This chain connects TRBV5-4 to TRBJ2-2; TRBD1 aligns across 10 bases. The V and J ends lost 7 bases and 5 bases, in that order; junction bases with no gene match: 8. From germline, CDR1 is SGHNT and CDR2 YYREEE (reference sequence). CDR3 length equals 15 residues. The DNA for the CDR3 is TGTGCCAGCTCGCGACAGGGGGCAGGTACCGGGGAGCTGTTTTTT. This encodes CASSRQGAGTGELFF.

This rearrangement joins TRBV4-2 to TRBJ2-3; no reliable D call. Germline CDR1 reads LGHNA; CDR2 reads YNFKEQ. The V end lost 0 bases, the J end lost 1 base, and 8 bases lay between the germline ends. CDR3 length: 15 residues. The CDR3 nucleotides read TGTGCCAGCAGCCAAGATGAAGGGCGCACAGATACGCAGTATTTT. It is translated as CASSQDEGRTDTQYF.

This clonotype turned up a few times. Written as DNA, the CDR3 is TGCGCCAGCAGCCAATCGGCGGGTGAGCAGTTCTTC. Translating it yields CASSQSAGEQFF. The chain employs TRBV4-1 and TRBJ2-1; D possibly corresponds to TRBD2 (5 bases). This CDR3 region has 12 residues. The V end was cut by 2 bases, the J end by 9 bases, with 8 bases between. Looked up from germline, CDR1 is MGHRA and CDR2 is YSYEKL.

The table lists this clonotype with a few counts. This chain joins TRBV5-1 and TRBJ2-7; D not certain. Germline V lookup: CDR1 SGHRS, CDR2 YFSETQ. V gave up 4 bases and J gave up 2 bases, with 13 bases separating them. The length of the CDR3 is 14 residues. The CDR3 is CASSHTSTTYEQYF. Written as DNA, the CDR3 is TGCGCCAGCAGCCATACATCGACCACCTACGAGCAGTACTTC.

There are a few counts of this clonotype. The chain links TRBV18 to TRBJ2-1; TRBD2 matches 9 bases. The CDR3 is 14 amino acids. After removal of 2 bases from V and 8 bases from J, the junction contained 4 bases not matched to a gene. Looked up from germline, CDR1 is KGHSH and CDR2 is LQKENI. CDR3 sequence reads: CASSPSREGHEQFF. CDR3 nucleotides: TGTGCCAGCTCACCATCGCGGGAGGGCCATGAGCAGTTCTTC. Combining the CDR3 with reference TRBV18 and TRBJ2-1 gives the whole variable domain NAGVMQNPRHLVRRRGQEARLRCSPMKGHSHVYWYRQLPEEGLKFMVYLQKENIIDESGMPKERFSAEFPKEGPSILRIQQVVRGDSAAYFCASSPSREGHEQFFGPGTRLTVL.

The rearrangement uses TRBV7-3 and TRBJ2-1, with a possible D match to TRBD2 (5 bases). The CDR3 consists of 13 residues. Germline-derived CDR1 and CDR2 are SGHTA and FQGTGA. The germline V and J ends were trimmed by 5 bases and 13 bases, with 18 bases remaining between them. CDR3 nucleotide sequence: TGTGCCAGCAGCCCGAGGACCAACGGGGTACAGTTCTTC. As protein: CASSPRTNGVQFF.

The chain combines TRBV6-6 with TRBJ2-7, with D perhaps matching TRBD1 (6 bases). Germline-derived CDR1 and CDR2 are MNHNY and SVGAGI (reference sequence). This CDR3 region has 13 residues. V dropped 6 bases and J dropped 6 bases, with 15 bases sitting between them. Written as DNA, the CDR3 is TGTGCCAGCAGACCACAGGGCGGTGGCGAGCAGTACTTC. This encodes CASRPQGGGEQYF.

This clonotype was seen more than once but under ten times. The chain joins TRBV20-1 to TRBJ2-5; no definite D call. The V end was cut by 5 bases, the J end by 2 bases, with 12 bases between. The germline CDR1 and CDR2 sequences are DFQATT and SNEGSKA (reference sequence). The CDR3 extends over 13 amino acids. CDR3 loop: CSALYGGQETQYF. CDR3 DNA: TGCAGTGCTCTCTATGGCGGTCAAGAGACCCAGTACTTC.

This clonotype was detected a few times. The chain couples TRBV7-6 to TRBJ1-2; 12 bases align to TRBD1. After removal of 5 bases from V and 2 bases from J, the junction contained 6 bases not matched to a gene. The CDR3 totals 16 residues. Germline V CDR1 and CDR2: SGHVS, FNYEAQ. DNA of the CDR3: TGTGCCAGCAGCGACGGGACAGGGGGCTCGAACTATGGCTACACCTTC. Translating it yields CASSDGTGGSNYGYTF.

This clonotype was observed a few times. The V call is TRBV5-1, the J call TRBJ2-2; no clear D. V was pared by 4 bases and J by 5 bases, with 15 bases between. Germline V gene data show CDR1 as SGHRS and CDR2 as YFSETQ. The CDR3 is 15 amino acids. DNA of the CDR3: TGCGCCAGCAGCCCGGTTTACGATTGGACCGGGGAGCTGTTTTTT. Encoded protein: CASSPVYDWTGELFF.

Ten or more counts support this clonotype. Relative to the germline gene, one junction end is altered; a read error may explain this. The chain joins TRBV7-7 to TRBJ2-4; a weak D match, TRBD2 (6 bases). This CDR3 has 15 residues. Germline V gene lookup returns CDR1 SSHAT and CDR2 FNYEAQ (reference sequence). The CDR3 coding sequence is TGTGCTAGCAGCCTCGGGCAGGCGGCGCGGGGCATTCAGTACTTC. Amino acid sequence: CASSLGQAARGIQYF.

The V gene is TRBV24-1, the J gene TRBJ2-1; 8 nucleotides align to TRBD2. With V trimmed by 7 bases and J by 3 bases, 10 bases remained unmatched. CDR1 KGHDR and CDR2 SFDVKD come from the germline V gene. The CDR3 runs to 16 residues. The CDR3 DNA follows: TGTGCCACCAGCACGACCCGGGAGGGGAACTACAATGAGCAGTTCTTC. This encodes CATSTTREGNYNEQFF.

This clonotype was observed a handful of times. V and J are TRBV19 and TRBJ2-3, with 7 positions matching TRBD2. Germline loops: CDR1 LNHDA, CDR2 SQIVND (reference sequence). CDR3 length equals 14 residues. J gave up 6 bases and V 3 bases, and 6 bases lay outside the gene matches. In DNA form, the CDR3 reads TGTGCCAGTAGTATGAAGTGGGAGGGGGATACGCAGTATTTT. Residues: CASSMKWEGDTQYF. Looking up the rest from reference TRBV19 and TRBJ2-3 gives the full variable domain: DGGITQSPKYLFRKEGQNVTLSCEQNLNHDAMYWYRQDPGQGLRLIYYSQIVNDFQKGDIAEGYSVSREKKESFPLTVTSAQKNPTAFYLCASSMKWEGDTQYFGPGTRLTVL.

Many counts were recorded for this clonotype. This chain links TRBV6-5 with TRBJ2-3, with 12 bases that match TRBD2. J lost 2 bases, V lost 3 bases, and 9 bases had no gene match. Germline CDR1 MNHEY, CDR2 SVGAGI. This CDR3 has 18 residues. Written as DNA, the CDR3 is TGTGCCAGCAGTTATGGAGTGACTAGCGGGGGCCCCACAGATACGCAGTATTTT. It encodes CASSYGVTSGGPTDTQYF.

The V gene is TRBV5-1, the J gene TRBJ2-1, with 11 bases aligning to TRBD2. Germline V CDR1 and CDR2: SGHRS, YFSETQ. CDR3 length equals 14 residues. J was trimmed by 2 bases and V by 6 bases; bases with no gene match: 1. This CDR3 is CASKTSGAYNEQFF. The CDR3 DNA is TGCGCCAGCAAGACTAGCGGGGCCTACAATGAGCAGTTCTTC. Combining the CDR3 with reference TRBV5-1 and TRBJ2-1 gives the whole variable domain KAGVTQTPRYLIKTRGQQVTLSCSPISGHRSVSWYQQTPGQGLQFLFEYFSETQRNKGNFPGRFSGRQFSNSRSEMNVSTLELGDSALYLCASKTSGAYNEQFFGPGTRLTVL.

This clonotype occurred a few times. The chain carries TRBV24-1 and TRBJ2-1; 10 bases align to TRBD1. Germline V gives CDR1 KGHDR, CDR2 SFDVKD. This CDR3 is 15 amino acids long. Trimming took 3 bases from V and 6 from J; bases not matched to a gene: 4. CDR3 region: CATSDQGQGGNEQFF. CDR3 coding DNA: TGTGCCACCAGTGATCAAGGACAGGGGGGCAATGAGCAGTTCTTC.

V and J are TRBV29-1 and TRBJ1-4, with D maybe TRBD1 (5 bases). The CDR3 is made up of 13 amino acids. In germline, CDR1 is SQVTM, CDR2 ANQGSEA. Trimming left V 7 bases short and J 0 bases short, with 9 bases between. The CDR3 sequence: CSARTTTNEKLFF. CDR3 sequence (DNA): TGCAGCGCTAGGACAACAACTAATGAAAAACTGTTTTTT.

The J gene is TRBJ2-7, the V gene TRBV27; TRBD2 matches 8 bases. Germline V gene data show CDR1 as MNHEY and CDR2 as SMNVEV (reference sequence). V trimming: 5 bases; J trimming: 2 bases; junction bases outside the gene matches: 5. This CDR3 spans 14 amino acids. CDR3 amino acids: CASSPIGGAYEQYF. Written as DNA, the CDR3 is TGTGCCAGCAGTCCTATCGGGGGGGCCTACGAGCAGTACTTC.

This chain links TRBV12-3 or TRBV12-4 with TRBJ2-7; 8 bases align to TRBD1. This CDR3 has 14 amino acids. Trimming removed 6 bases from V and 1 base from J; junction bases left unmatched: 5. Written as DNA, the CDR3 is TGTGCCAGCAGCCCCAGGGGGCCGTCCTACGAGCAGTACTTC. Protein: CASSPRGPSYEQYF.

This clonotype was seen a handful of times. The rearrangement uses TRBV11-1 and TRBJ2-1; no firm D call. The V end was cut by 5 bases, the J end by 5 bases, with 7 bases between. The germline V gene encodes CDR1 SGHAT and CDR2 FQDESV (reference sequence). The CDR3 has 12 residues. CDR3 residues: CASSQKNNEQFF. The CDR3 bases are TGTGCCAGCAGCCAAAAAAACAATGAGCAGTTCTTC. Using reference TRBV11-1 and TRBJ2-1 for the parts outside the CDR3, the full variable domain is EAEVAQSPRYKITEKSQAVAFWCDPISGHATLYWYRQILGQGPELLVQFQDESVVDDSQLPKDRFSAERLKGVDSTLKIQPAELGDSAMYLCASSQKNNEQFFGPGTRLTVL.

CDR3 in amino acids: CASSPSGGLNEQFF. In nucleotides, the CDR3 is TGTGCCAGCAGCCCCTCAGGGGGTTTGAATGAGCAGTTCTTC. The chain employs TRBV7-3 and TRBJ2-1; 7 bases align to TRBD1. The V and J ends lost 5 bases and 7 bases, in that order; junction bases with no gene match: 8. The CDR3 runs to 14 residues. Germline CDR1 SGHTA, CDR2 FQGTGA.

The chain is built from TRBV6-6 and TRBJ1-5, with D possibly being TRBD1 (5 bases). Germline V lookup: CDR1 MNHNY, CDR2 SVGAGI (reference sequence). The ends were cut back, 6 bases at V and 10 bases at J, with 16 bases in the middle. The CDR3 has 13 residues. This CDR3 is CASSTQGALPQHF. CDR3 nucleotide sequence: TGTGCCAGCAGCACCCAGGGAGCCCTTCCCCAGCATTTT.